This T cell receptor (beta chain) was recovered during a study of neoadjuvant anti-PD-1 for oral cavity cancer. Generated by immunoSEQ multiplex PCR, the TCRdb table keeps only in-frame clones and is missing some. The sample records 50,000 to 65,000 clones, approximately 80% being singletons. The CDR3 contains 15 residues. The germline gives CDR1 LNHDA, CDR2 SQIVND (reference sequence). Trimming removed 5 bases at V and 6 bases at J, with 17 bases between. Notes on the study in general: With three patients per group, TCR findings need larger cohorts.

Patients were newly diagnosed with stage II-IVA oral cavity squamous cell carcinoma without prior systemic or radiation treatment. No culture or expansion preceded analysis of these blood cells. In the case of this clone: Its antigen remains unidentified.

The chain uses TRBV19 and TRBJ1-3; D call uncertain. The sample here was PBMCs, taken before nivolumab (anti-PD-1) treatment. This TCR derives from a person between 40 and 85 years old with oral cavity squamous cell carcinoma. Here the CDR3 DNA reads TGTGCCAGTAGTTCACACGTTCAGCCTGCAAACACCATATATTTT. Its translation is CASSSHVQPANTIYF.